The table lists the clone carrying this TCR beta chain with many counts. The lymph nodes were axillary draining lymph nodes from breast cancer patients. The source of the sample is a study of breast tumors, draining lymph nodes, adjacent tissues. V shed 4 bases and J 10 bases; nucleotides not matched to a gene: 8. Germline V gene data show CDR1 as MNHNS and CDR2 as SASEGT. This CDR3 contains 14 residues. MiXCR, run by TCRdb on the multiplex PCR reads, gives a single entry per CDR3 protein. The profile covers about 200,000 distinct CDR3 sequences, with around 29% appearing a single time and 4.3% taken by the ten largest.

This receptor was identified in a female donor with breast cancer. Some clones in this sample may be carry-over from other donors' samples. The chain uses TRBV6-1 and TRBJ2-5; 11 bases match TRBD1. Sequenced sample: axillary lymph node tissue. CDR3 DNA sequence: TGTGCCAGCAGTGTGGACAGGGGGCAAGGGGTCCAGTACTTC. Amino acids: CASSVDRGQGVQYF.